Listed below are T cell receptor beta chains from one sample, sequenced in a study of OX40 agonist ivuxolimab in advanced cancers. Using immunoSEQ multiplex PCR, the repertoire was profiled, and TCRdb retains in-frame clones only, with some absent. The profile shows approximately 28,000 clones, around 88% of them singletons. The sample was CD4+ or CD8+ T cells sorted from blood, taken in a trial of the OX40 agonist ivuxolimab. Receptors originate from an adult with an advanced solid tumor such as melanoma, head and neck, liver or kidney cancer. Both conserved end residues are part of each CDR3. D genes are given only for firm matches. Rows may omit the clone size; those that give it use once, few, many or a size class.

. | TRBJ1-5 | . | TRBV21-1 | 17 | CASSKAQGQGGNQPQHF | TGTGCCAGCAGCAAAGCCCAGGGACAGGGGGGCAATCAGCCCCAGCATTTT
. | TRBJ1-4 | once | TRBV7-2 | 14 | CASSERLYGEKLFF | TGTGCCAGCAGCGAGCGCCTGTACGGTGAAAAACTGTTTTTT
. | TRBJ2-7 | . | TRBV11-2 | 16 | CASSPNWVSATYEQYF | TGTGCCAGCAGCCCAAACTGGGTGAGCGCAACCTACGAGCAGTACTTC
TRBD2 | TRBJ2-1 | . | TRBV5-1 | 15 | CASSLAGYTVHEQFF | TGCGCCAGCAGCTTAGCGGGGTATACGGTTCATGAGCAGTTCTTC
TRBD2 | TRBJ2-7 | . | TRBV30 | 13 | CAWSYGRRYEQYF | TGTGCCTGGAGCTACGGGAGGAGGTACGAGCAGTACTTC
. | TRBJ2-7 | . | TRBV29-1 | 14 | CSVEYPGVPYEQYF | TGCAGCGTTGAATACCCAGGGGTACCCTACGAGCAGTACTTC
TRBD1 | TRBJ1-5 | . | TRBV19 | 14 | CASSGGQWNQPQHF | TGTGCCAGTAGTGGGGGACAGTGGAATCAGCCCCAGCATTTT
. | TRBJ1-1 | once | TRBV30 | 14 | CAWSVLGGRTEAFF | TGTGCCTGGAGTGTACTGGGGGGACGGACTGAAGCTTTCTTT
. | TRBJ2-3 | few | TRBV5-1 | 13 | CASSFPGTDTQYF | TGCGCCAGCAGCTTCCCCGGAACAGATACGCAGTATTTT
TRBD2 | TRBJ2-1 | once | TRBV9 | 15 | CASSPSGSWGNEQFF | TGTGCCAGCAGCCCTAGCGGGAGTTGGGGGAATGAGCAGTTCTTC
TRBD2 | TRBJ2-1 | . | TRBV2 | 17 | CASSESGSGRAFNEQFF | TGTGCCAGCAGTGAATCGGGTTCGGGGAGGGCCTTCAATGAGCAGTTCTTC
. | TRBJ2-5 | . | TRBV21-1 | 20 | CASSKVPKAASGDLRETQYF | TGTGCCAGCAGCAAAGTGCCAAAGGCGGCTAGCGGGGACCTCAGGGAGACCCAGTACTTC
. | TRBJ1-5 | . | TRBV18 | 13 | CASSPPGQQPQHF | TGTGCCAGCTCACCACCTGGACAGCAGCCCCAGCATTTT
. | TRBJ2-3 | once | TRBV5-1 | 14 | CASSLFSVTDTQYF | TGCGCCAGCAGCTTGTTTTCGGTCACAGATACGCAGTATTTT
TRBD1 | TRBJ1-5 | once | TRBV6-5 | 15 | CASSYSSGGSQPQHF | TGTGCCAGCAGTTACTCGTCAGGGGGCAGCCAGCCCCAGCATTTT
. | TRBJ2-7 | . | TRBV7-2 | 13 | CASSLNPGGEQYF | TGTGCCAGCAGCTTAAATCCAGGCGGGGAGCAGTACTTC
. | TRBJ2-5 | . | TRBV18 | 13 | CASSPRGGETQYF | TGTGCCAGCTCACCCAGGGGCGGCGAGACCCAGTACTTC
TRBD2 | TRBJ2-3 | once | TRBV9 | 14 | CAIHGAGGPFTQYF | TGTGCCATTCATGGGGCGGGAGGGCCGTTTACGCAGTATTTT
TRBD2 | TRBJ2-1 | . | TRBV4-1 | 15 | CASSQERLAGVEQFF | TGCGCCAGCAGCCAAGAAAGACTAGCGGGAGTTGAGCAGTTCTTC
. | TRBJ2-2 | few | TRBV7-9 | 16 | CASSWVGTVNTGELFF | TGTGCCAGCAGCTGGGTAGGGACGGTCAACACCGGGGAGCTGTTTTTT
. | TRBJ2-7 | once | TRBV15 | 15 | CATSPGGTATYEQYF | TGTGCCACCAGCCCTGGCGGGACGGCTACCTACGAGCAGTACTTC
TRBD1 | TRBJ2-7 | . | TRBV7-8 | 15 | CASSLEGQGTYEQYF | TGTGCCAGCAGCTTGGAGGGACAGGGGACCTACGAGCAGTACTTC
. | TRBJ2-7 | . | TRBV27 | 13 | CASSLSISSEQYF | TGTGCCAGCAGTTTATCGATCAGTTCCGAGCAGTACTTC
TRBD1 | TRBJ2-2 | . | TRBV27 | 14 | CASSFGTGTGELFF | TGTGCCAGCAGTTTTGGGACAGGGACCGGGGAGCTGTTTTTT
. | TRBJ1-1 | . | TRBV9 | 15 | CASSKPRDSYTEAFF | TGTGCCAGCAGCAAACCCAGGGATTCGTACACTGAAGCTTTCTTT
. | TRBJ1-1 | . | TRBV4-2 | 13 | CASSLGTLYEAFF | TGTGCCAGCAGCTTGGGTACCCTATATGAAGCTTTCTTT
. | TRBJ2-1 | . | TRBV27 | 15 | CASRADIGPRGEQFF | TGTGCCAGCAGAGCGGACATTGGACCAAGAGGTGAGCAGTTCTTC
. | TRBJ1-5 | . | TRBV2 | 14 | CASSPFIGNQPQHF | TGTGCCAGCAGCCCGTTCATCGGAAATCAGCCCCAGCATTTT
TRBD1 | TRBJ2-1 | . | TRBV28 | 15 | CASSFDRGEYNEQFF | TGTGCCAGCAGTTTTGACAGGGGCGAATACAATGAGCAGTTCTTC
TRBD2 | TRBJ2-1 | . | TRBV7-6 | 15 | CASSPTSGTYNEQFF | TGTGCCAGCAGCCCTACTAGCGGGACGTACAATGAGCAGTTCTTC
TRBD1 | TRBJ2-2 | . | TRBV28 | 15 | CASSFTGDSTGELFF | TGTGCCAGCAGTTTCACAGGGGATTCCACCGGGGAGCTGTTTTTT
. | TRBJ1-5 | . | TRBV10-1 | 14 | CASSPRGGNQPQHF | TGCGCCAGCAGCCCGAGAGGGGGCAATCAGCCCCAGCATTTT
. | TRBJ2-2 | . | TRBV4-1 | 17 | CASSQEGRGMNTGELFF | TGCGCCAGCAGCCAAGAAGGTAGGGGGATGAACACCGGGGAGCTGTTTTTT
. | TRBJ2-1 | . | TRBV4-1 | 15 | CASSRQESSYNEQFF | TGCGCCAGCAGCCGCCAGGAGAGCTCCTACAATGAGCAGTTCTTC
. | TRBJ2-7 | once | TRBV12-5 | 12 | CASGLVPYEQYF | TGTGCTAGTGGTTTGGTTCCCTACGAGCAGTACTTC
TRBD1 | TRBJ2-7 | . | TRBV19 | 14 | CASSIRGNWNEQYF | TGTGCCAGTAGTATCAGGGGGAATTGGAACGAGCAGTACTTC
. | TRBJ2-6 | . | TRBV11-2 | 19 | CASSLPLAGRPSGANVLTF | TGTGCCAGCAGCTTACCCTTAGCAGGGCGCCCCTCTGGGGCCAACGTCCTGACTTTC
TRBD2 | TRBJ2-7 | . | TRBV19 | 15 | CASSPTSGRGDEQYF | TGTGCCAGTAGTCCGACTAGCGGGAGGGGCGACGAGCAGTACTTC
. | TRBJ2-7 | . | TRBV6-1 | 13 | CASSGQPSYEQYF | TGTGCCAGCAGTGGACAGCCTTCCTACGAGCAGTACTTC
. | TRBJ2-3 | . | TRBV6-4 | 16 | CASSDSSGGSTDTQYF | TGTGCCAGCAGTGACTCTAGCGGAGGGAGCACAGATACGCAGTATTTT
. | TRBJ2-7 | . | TRBV10-2 | 17 | CASSEPSEAGRSYEQYF | TGCGCCAGCAGTGAGCCCTCGGAGGCAGGGAGGTCCTACGAGCAGTACTTC
. | TRBJ2-7 | . | TRBV5-6 | 13 | CASSFLGAYEQYF | TGTGCCAGCAGCTTCCTGGGGGCCTACGAGCAGTACTTC
. | TRBJ2-7 | . | TRBV5-1 | 14 | CASSPGTRIYEQYF | TGCGCCAGCAGCCCCGGGACACGGATCTACGAGCAGTACTTC
TRBD2 | TRBJ2-3 | . | TRBV5-5 | 15 | CASSPAGEGTDTQYF | TGTGCCAGCAGTCCAGCGGGAGAGGGCACAGATACGCAGTATTTT
TRBD2 | TRBJ2-7 | . | TRBV28 | 20 | CASSSLPGLAGSDMSYEQYF | TGTGCCAGCAGTTCACTCCCGGGACTAGCGGGATCCGATATGTCCTACGAGCAGTACTTC
. | TRBJ2-3 | . | TRBV4-1 | 13 | CASRGPSTDTQYF | TGCGCCAGCAGAGGACCTTCCACAGATACGCAGTATTTT
TRBD2 | TRBJ2-7 | . | TRBV9 | 16 | CASSVDGVAGGHEQYF | TGTGCCAGCAGCGTAGATGGAGTAGCGGGAGGCCACGAGCAGTACTTC
TRBD2 | TRBJ2-1 | . | TRBV7-8 | 14 | CASSLLAGVNEQFF | TGTGCCAGCAGCTTGTTAGCGGGAGTGAATGAGCAGTTCTTC
. | TRBJ2-2 | few | TRBV11-2 | 13 | CASIIGITGELFF | TGTGCCAGCATTATTGGGATCACCGGGGAGCTGTTTTTT
. | TRBJ2-1 | . | TRBV30 | 15 | CAWSTDSSSYNEQFF | TGTGCCTGGAGTACGGACAGTAGCTCCTACAATGAGCAGTTCTTC
. | TRBJ2-2 | . | TRBV29-1 | 13 | CSVLPANTGELFF | TGCAGCGTTTTACCAGCAAACACCGGGGAGCTGTTTTTT